These 20 T cell receptor beta chains were sequenced from one sample in a study of T-cell memory formation after mild COVID-19. TCRdb recomputed calls from the 5' RACE reads with MiXCR, one row per CDR3 protein. The repertoire consists of about 7,400 distinct CDR3 sequences, with approximately 30% occurring once and the leading ten covering roughly 55%. Sequencing was carried out using PBMCs or a T cell subset sorted from them (not recorded which). These receptors were collected from an adult woman who had mild COVID-19 (a few samples of this study predate the infection). Cell type and time point are not known.

Many counts were recorded for this clonotype. This chain links TRBV18 with TRBJ1-3; TRBD1 is a possible D gene (5 bases). The CDR3 is 18 amino acids. The germline CDR1 and CDR2 sequences are KGHSH and LQKENI. Trimming took off 6 bases at V and 0 bases at J, with 21 bases between the two ends. The CDR3 loop reads CASSPWGSQASSGNTIYF. CDR3 nucleotides: TGTGCCAGCTCTCCGTGGGGCAGTCAAGCCTCCTCTGGAAACACCATATATTTT.

The rearrangement uses TRBV6-5 and TRBJ2-3; TRBD2 agrees at 12 bases. The CDR3 contains 16 residues. The V gene end was trimmed by 0 bases and the J gene end by 3 bases; junction bases not matched to a gene: 1. Looked up from germline, CDR1 is MNHEY and CDR2 is SVGAGI. The CDR3 loop is CASSYSTSGGTDTQYF. The CDR3 DNA is TGTGCCAGCAGTTACTCGACTAGCGGGGGAACAGATACGCAGTATTTT.

This clonotype was detected ten times or more. The gene calls are TRBV4-1 and TRBJ2-4, with 8 bases identical to TRBD1. CDR3 length: 18 amino acids. Germline CDR1 and CDR2: MGHRA and YSYEKL. V gave up 3 bases and J gave up 8 bases; unmatched junction bases: 18. CDR3 protein: CASSHAGGEGSYQDIQYF. The CDR3 DNA is TGCGCCAGCAGCCACGCAGGGGGCGAAGGTTCATATCAGGACATTCAGTACTTC.

J is TRBJ2-3 and V is TRBV10-3; D is possibly TRBD2 (6 bases). The CDR3 covers 10 residues. Trimming cost V 11 bases and J 4 bases, with 7 bases left between them. The V gene's germline CDR1 is ENHRY and CDR2 SYGVKD. DNA of the CDR3: TGTGCCTCGGGGGCAGATACGCAGTATTTT. This sequence encodes CASGADTQYF.

The rearrangement joins TRBV29-1 to TRBJ2-1; the D gene is possibly TRBD1 (6 bases). The CDR3 contains 16 residues. V was clipped by 3 bases and J by 1 base, with 16 bases between them. Germline CDR1 and CDR2: SQVTM and ANQGSEA. The CDR3 here is CSVELGQGMSYNEQFF. CDR3 nucleotide sequence: TGCAGCGTTGAGTTAGGGCAGGGGATGTCCTACAATGAGCAGTTCTTC.

This clonotype occurred once. V gene TRBV27 combines with J gene TRBJ2-7; no clear D. Germline-derived CDR1 and CDR2 are MNHEY and SMNVEV (reference sequence). The V and J ends lost 3 bases and 6 bases respectively, with 6 bases between them. The CDR3 runs 11 residues. DNA of the CDR3: TGTGCCAGCAGTTTTAAGGGCGAGCAGTACTTC. Translating it yields CASSFKGEQYF.

The chain links TRBV11-2 to TRBJ2-3; 7 bases align to TRBD1. This CDR3 is 15 amino acids long. V trimming: 1 base; J trimming: 4 bases; junction bases outside the gene matches: 5. The germline CDR1 and CDR2 sequences are SGHAT and FQNNGV. CDR3 protein: CASSLGGGSADTQYF. As DNA, the CDR3 is TGTGCCAGCAGCTTAGGAGGGGGCTCCGCAGATACGCAGTATTTT.

This chain uses TRBV21-1 with TRBJ2-1; the DNA was not compared with TRBD2, the D call given in the table. TRBV21-1 is shown as a pseudogene. This CDR3 spans 16 amino acids. CDR3 loop: CASSKAVTSGYNEQFF. Here the CDR3 DNA reads TGTGCCAGCAGCAAAGCAGTGACTAGCGGGTACAATGAGCAGTTCTTC.

This clonotype was detected many times. The CDR3 DNA follows: TGTGCCAGCAGCTTAGGAGGGGTTTGGAGCAATCAGCCCCAGCATTTT. Protein: CASSLGGVWSNQPQHF. The rearrangement links TRBV7-9 to TRBJ1-5; possible D gene TRBD1, 5 bases. The ends were cut back, 1 base at V and 1 base at J, with 11 bases in the middle. The CDR3 is 16 amino acids. Germline V gene sequence: CDR1 SEHNR, CDR2 FQNEAQ (reference sequence).

The V and J genes are TRBV27 and TRBJ2-1, with 10 positions matching TRBD2. Germline V lookup: CDR1 MNHEY, CDR2 SMNVEV (reference sequence). The CDR3 covers 13 residues. J gave up 12 bases and V 8 bases, and 10 bases lay outside the gene matches. This CDR3 is CASAGGLAGGQFF. The CDR3 DNA reads as TGTGCCAGCGCCGGAGGGTTAGCGGGGGGGCAGTTCTTC.

CDR3 sequence: CASSLEGEPLFF. The DNA for the CDR3 is TGCGCCAGCAGCTTGGAGGGGGAGCCACTGTTTTTT. V is TRBV5-1 and J is TRBJ1-4; perhaps TRBD1 as D (6 bases). The germline V gene encodes CDR1 SGHRS and CDR2 YFSETQ. The CDR3 is 12 amino acids. Trimming pared 0 bases from V and 13 bases from J, leaving 10 bases between.

There are many counts of this clonotype. The gene calls are TRBV12-3 or TRBV12-4 and TRBJ1-4, with D unresolved. The CDR3 sequence is 17 residues long. V gave up 2 bases and J gave up 0 bases, with 13 bases separating them. The DNA for the CDR3 is TGTGCCAGCAGTTTAACCCGGATTTTAACAACTAATGAAAAACTGTTTTTT. Amino acid sequence: CASSLTRILTTNEKLFF.

Relative to its sample, this clonotype is medium-sized. The CDR3 DNA follows: TGCAGTGCTAGAGATCGGCTAGCGGGAACATACAATGAGCAGTTCTTC. Its translation is CSARDRLAGTYNEQFF. This rearrangement joins TRBV20-1 to TRBJ2-1, with 9 positions matching TRBD2. The CDR3 totals 16 residues. The V and J ends lost 0 bases and 4 bases, in that order; junction bases with no gene match: 7. CDR1 and CDR2 from the germline V gene are DFQATT and SNEGSKA (reference sequence).

This clonotype was observed many times. This chain uses TRBV6-6 with TRBJ2-1; D unclear. The CDR3 runs to 17 residues. The V and J ends lost 0 bases and 0 bases respectively, with 12 bases between them. Germline-derived CDR1 and CDR2 are MNHNY and SVGAGI (reference sequence). CDR3 sequence: CASSYSNFPSSYNEQFF. The CDR3 region has the DNA TGTGCCAGCAGTTACTCGAATTTCCCATCCTCCTACAATGAGCAGTTCTTC.

By proportion, this clonotype is medium-sized. The V and J genes are TRBV12-3 or TRBV12-4 and TRBJ2-7, with D perhaps being TRBD1 or TRBD2 (5 bases each). The CDR3 extends over 12 amino acids. Trimming removed 6 bases at V and 7 bases at J, with 13 bases between. The CDR3 DNA sequence: TGTGCCAGCAGACTAGGGGTGGAAGAGCAGTACTTC. Its protein product is CASRLGVEEQYF.

This clonotype showed up many times. The chain recombines TRBV5-1 with TRBJ2-7, with 7 bases fitting TRBD1. J was trimmed by 3 bases and V by 7 bases; bases with no gene match: 13. CDR1 and CDR2 (germline): SGHRS, YFSETQ. This CDR3 is built from 15 residues. CDR3 DNA sequence: TGCGCCAGCGGAGCTATTACAGGGGAAGTCTACGAGCAGTACTTC. This gives the protein CASGAITGEVYEQYF.

This clonotype was observed many times. The V and J genes are TRBV4-1 and TRBJ1-4; D not resolved. The CDR3 sequence is 15 residues long. Germline loops: CDR1 MGHRA, CDR2 YSYEKL. The V and J ends lost 0 bases and 5 bases respectively, with 10 bases between them. The DNA for the CDR3 is TGCGCCAGCAGCCAAGATGGTTTAGGGAATGAAAAACTGTTTTTT. Encoded protein: CASSQDGLGNEKLFF.

This clonotype was counted many times. The chain joins TRBV5-6 to TRBJ1-1; a weak D match, TRBD1 (5 bases). The CDR3 contains 16 residues. From germline, CDR1 is SGHDT and CDR2 YYEEEE. V lost 0 bases and J 6 bases, leaving 18 bases between the germline ends. This CDR3 reads CASSLEGYGTPAEAFF. For the CDR3, the DNA is TGTGCCAGCAGCTTGGAAGGGTACGGGACGCCGGCTGAAGCTTTCTTT.

The chain has TRBV7-2 and TRBJ1-6; D is undetermined. Trimming removed 1 base from V and 11 bases from J, with 12 bases in between. The CDR3 runs to 14 residues. Germline V gene lookup returns CDR1 SGHTA and CDR2 FQGNSA. The CDR3 spells CASSLGENGPPLHF. CDR3 DNA: TGTGCCAGCAGCTTAGGAGAAAATGGTCCACCCCTCCACTTT.

This clonotype was observed many times. This chain links TRBV5-4 with TRBJ2-3; no clear D gene. The CDR3 is made up of 13 amino acids. Germline lookup yields CDR1 SGHNT and CDR2 YYREEE (reference sequence). V lost 1 base and J 5 bases, leaving 8 bases between the germline ends. CDR3 sequence (DNA): TGTGCCAGCAGCTTGATTCCCAGAGATACGCAGTATTTT. As protein: CASSLIPRDTQYF. The full variable domain, rest sourced from reference TRBV5-4 and TRBJ2-3, is ETGVTQSPTHLIKTRGQQVTLRCSSQSGHNTVSWYQQALGQGPQFIFQYYREEENGRGNFPPRFSGLQFPNYSSELNVNALELDDSALYLCASSLIPRDTQYFGPGTRLTVL.